The T cell receptor (beta chain) under discussion was sequenced for a study of identifying expanded T cells in peripheral blood. Notes on the study in general: Differentially abundant clones: about 1.2 between replicates, 16.4 at approximately 13 days, less than 20 at four.

The repertoire was sequenced with immunoSEQ multiplex PCR; TCRdb's copy has only in-frame clones and lacks some. Of more than 80,000 clones detected, about 91% appear once; the ten largest clones hold around 3.6%. V was cut by 5 bases and J by 10 bases, with 7 bases left in between. In germline, CDR1 is SEHNR, CDR2 FQNEAQ (reference sequence). The CDR3 length is 10 residues. A remark on this clone: The target antigen is unknown.

Sequenced sample: blood. The V gene is TRBV7-9, the J gene TRBJ2-3; D not certain. The clonotype comes from a person aged 18-69 years in good health. CDR3 sequence (DNA): TGTGCCAGCAGCCCCGGTCCGCAGTATTTT. The encoded protein is CASSPGPQYF.